This TCR beta chain was recovered during a study of blood T cell repertoires in COVID-19. Study-level background: The analysed material was cDNA or gDNA that came from T cells, B-cell-depleted T cells, or PBMCs.

The CDR3 is 12 amino acids. The germline gives CDR1 SNHLY, CDR2 FYNNEI. The authors' processing: Scientists estimated how many nucleated cells there were by amplifying reference gene primers. Here immunoSEQ multiplex PCR was the method, and the copy in TCRdb shows in-frame clones only, minus some. The V and J calls and clone size are taken from that table; D and trimming were inferred from the DNA. Of more than 15,000 clones listed, about 80% are singletons. Turning to this clone: Mismatch with germline at one junction end may stem from a read error.

The rearrangement links TRBV2 to TRBJ2-1; the match to TRBD2 covers 9 bases. Material for sequencing was peripheral blood. The TCR sequence derives from a man aged 60 to 69 with active or convalescent COVID-19. CDR3: CASSVVGTSRVF. CDR3 DNA sequence: TGTGCCAGCAGTGTCGTCGGGACTAGCCGAGTCTTC.